Listed below are T cell receptor beta chains from one sample, sequenced in a study of neurological immune-mediated disorders. Using its own MiXCR run on the 5' RACE reads, TCRdb lists one record per CDR3 protein. The profile covers roughly 44,000 distinct CDR3 sequences, with about 6% appearing a single time and about 0.57% taken by the ten largest. The sequenced sample was CD4+ T cells from blood. These receptors came from a woman aged 40 to 50 in good health. CDR3s include the opening cysteine and the closing phenylalanine or tryptophan. Each record gives: clone size, V gene, J gene, D gene, CDR3 DNA, CDR3 protein. A D gene is named only where the DNA matches it firmly. Clone size is given for some rows only: seen once, a few or many times, or a class if the clone is expanded.

many	TRBV6-5	TRBJ2-7	TRBD2	TGTGCCAGAACTAGCGTCAGCTCCTACGAGCAGTACTTC	CARTSVSSYEQYF
many	TRBV5-1	TRBJ2-3	-	TGCGCCAGCAGCTACCGGCCTAGCACAGATACGCAGTATTTT	CASSYRPSTDTQYF
many	TRBV4-1	TRBJ1-3	-	TGCGCCAGCAGCTCGGGACGGAAAGACGCTGGAAACACCATATATTTT	CASSSGRKDAGNTIYF
many	TRBV20-1	TRBJ2-3	TRBD1	TGCAGTGCTAGTGATCCGGGACAGGGCCCTGCAGATACGCAGTATTTT	CSASDPGQGPADTQYF
many	TRBV6-6	TRBJ2-7	-	TGTGCCAGCAGTTACTCGACAGACTACGAGCAGTACTTC	CASSYSTDYEQYF
many	TRBV5-1	TRBJ1-3	-	TGCGCCAGCAGCTCCCTAGGGGCCTTTAACTCTGGAAACACCATATATTTT	CASSSLGAFNSGNTIYF
many	TRBV5-6	TRBJ1-4	TRBD1	TGTGCCAGCGGTACAGGGGCGGGTGAAAAACTGTTTTTT	CASGTGAGEKLFF
many	TRBV7-2	TRBJ1-2	-	TGTGCCAGCAGCTCCACGACAAGACCCTACTATGGCTACACCTTC	CASSSTTRPYYGYTF
many	TRBV10-3	TRBJ1-2	TRBD1	TGTGCCATCTCCGGGACAGCTATTCGAGGCTACACCTTC	CAISGTAIRGYTF
many	TRBV5-1	TRBJ1-1	-	TGCGCCAGCAGACAGGGAGGGAGAACTGAAGCTTTCTTT	CASRQGGRTEAFF
many	TRBV5-1	TRBJ2-7	-	TGCGCCAGCAGCTCGACAGGACCTGGATACGAGCAGTACTTC	CASSSTGPGYEQYF
many	TRBV9	TRBJ1-1	-	TGTGCCAGCAGCGGGATGACAGGCCCCATTGAAGCTTTCTTT	CASSGMTGPIEAFF
many	TRBV29-1	TRBJ1-3	-	TGCAGCGTTGCGCCGGGATCCGGAAACACCATATATTTT	CSVAPGSGNTIYF
many	TRBV3-1	TRBJ2-6	-	TGTGCCAGCAGCCAAATCTCCTTGGCCACAGGGAGGGGCTCTGGGGCCAACGTCCTGACTTTC	CASSQISLATGRGSGANVLTF
many	TRBV3-1	TRBJ1-1	-	TGTGCCAGCCGGCGGGGGGCGGGCGGCACTGAAGCTTTCTTT	CASRRGAGGTEAFF
many	TRBV20-1	TRBJ1-1	-	TGCAGTGCTAGAGATCCCCACAGCACGAACACTGAAGCTTTCTTT	CSARDPHSTNTEAFF
many	TRBV29-1	TRBJ2-2	-	TGCAGCGTTGGGGACGGCAGCGGAGTGAACACCGGGGAGCTGTTTTTT	CSVGDGSGVNTGELFF
many	TRBV3-1	TRBJ1-5	-	TGTGCCAGCAGCGTTGGACCGCAGCCCCAGCATTTT	CASSVGPQPQHF
many	TRBV7-6	TRBJ2-7	-	TGTGCCAGCAGCTTAGACGACGGCTCCTACGAGCAGTACTTC	CASSLDDGSYEQYF
many	TRBV20-1	TRBJ1-6	-	TGCAGTGCTAGAGATGGGGGGAACTCCTATAATTCACCCCTCCACTTT	CSARDGGNSYNSPLHF
many	TRBV6-5	TRBJ2-7	-	TGTGCCAGCAGCCAACAGGGCTACGAGCAGTACTTC	CASSQQGYEQYF
many	TRBV5-1	TRBJ2-6	-	TGCGCCAGCAGCTTAAGGGGGCGGGACTCTGGGGCCAACGTCCTGACTTTC	CASSLRGRDSGANVLTF
many	TRBV28	TRBJ2-5	TRBD2	TGTGCCAGCAGTCAGGGAGGGGAGACCCAGTACTTC	CASSQGGETQYF
many	TRBV27	TRBJ2-4	-	TGTGCCAGCAGTTCTCGAGACATTCAGTACTTC	CASSSRDIQYF
many	TRBV5-1	TRBJ2-3	-	TGCGCCAGCAGCTTGGACGGCCTCGATACGCAGTATTTT	CASSLDGLDTQYF
many	TRBV3-1	TRBJ2-3	-	TGTGCCAGCAGCCCAGGTGGGGCGGGACCAGATACGCAGTATTTT	CASSPGGAGPDTQYF
many	TRBV6-2/TRBV6-3	TRBJ2-1	-	TGTGCCAGCAGTCTGTCGCCGGGACGCCCTTACAATGAGCAGTTCTTC	CASSLSPGRPYNEQFF
-	TRBV29-1	TRBJ1-1	-	TGCAGCGTTGAAGATGGAGTTAGGCGGAACACTGAAGCTTTCTTT	CSVEDGVRRNTEAFF
many	TRBV12-3/TRBV12-4	TRBJ2-7	-	TGTGCCAGCAGGTCCACAGGGTCCTACGAGCAGTACTTC	CASRSTGSYEQYF
-	TRBV28	TRBJ2-1	-	TGTGCCAGCGGCGGAAGGTGGATCGGGGGGCGCAATGAGCAGTTCTTC	CASGGRWIGGRNEQFF
many	TRBV28	TRBJ1-1	TRBD1	TGTGCCAGCAGTTTACCGATAATACAGGGGGCGAACACTGAAGCTTTCTTT	CASSLPIIQGANTEAFF